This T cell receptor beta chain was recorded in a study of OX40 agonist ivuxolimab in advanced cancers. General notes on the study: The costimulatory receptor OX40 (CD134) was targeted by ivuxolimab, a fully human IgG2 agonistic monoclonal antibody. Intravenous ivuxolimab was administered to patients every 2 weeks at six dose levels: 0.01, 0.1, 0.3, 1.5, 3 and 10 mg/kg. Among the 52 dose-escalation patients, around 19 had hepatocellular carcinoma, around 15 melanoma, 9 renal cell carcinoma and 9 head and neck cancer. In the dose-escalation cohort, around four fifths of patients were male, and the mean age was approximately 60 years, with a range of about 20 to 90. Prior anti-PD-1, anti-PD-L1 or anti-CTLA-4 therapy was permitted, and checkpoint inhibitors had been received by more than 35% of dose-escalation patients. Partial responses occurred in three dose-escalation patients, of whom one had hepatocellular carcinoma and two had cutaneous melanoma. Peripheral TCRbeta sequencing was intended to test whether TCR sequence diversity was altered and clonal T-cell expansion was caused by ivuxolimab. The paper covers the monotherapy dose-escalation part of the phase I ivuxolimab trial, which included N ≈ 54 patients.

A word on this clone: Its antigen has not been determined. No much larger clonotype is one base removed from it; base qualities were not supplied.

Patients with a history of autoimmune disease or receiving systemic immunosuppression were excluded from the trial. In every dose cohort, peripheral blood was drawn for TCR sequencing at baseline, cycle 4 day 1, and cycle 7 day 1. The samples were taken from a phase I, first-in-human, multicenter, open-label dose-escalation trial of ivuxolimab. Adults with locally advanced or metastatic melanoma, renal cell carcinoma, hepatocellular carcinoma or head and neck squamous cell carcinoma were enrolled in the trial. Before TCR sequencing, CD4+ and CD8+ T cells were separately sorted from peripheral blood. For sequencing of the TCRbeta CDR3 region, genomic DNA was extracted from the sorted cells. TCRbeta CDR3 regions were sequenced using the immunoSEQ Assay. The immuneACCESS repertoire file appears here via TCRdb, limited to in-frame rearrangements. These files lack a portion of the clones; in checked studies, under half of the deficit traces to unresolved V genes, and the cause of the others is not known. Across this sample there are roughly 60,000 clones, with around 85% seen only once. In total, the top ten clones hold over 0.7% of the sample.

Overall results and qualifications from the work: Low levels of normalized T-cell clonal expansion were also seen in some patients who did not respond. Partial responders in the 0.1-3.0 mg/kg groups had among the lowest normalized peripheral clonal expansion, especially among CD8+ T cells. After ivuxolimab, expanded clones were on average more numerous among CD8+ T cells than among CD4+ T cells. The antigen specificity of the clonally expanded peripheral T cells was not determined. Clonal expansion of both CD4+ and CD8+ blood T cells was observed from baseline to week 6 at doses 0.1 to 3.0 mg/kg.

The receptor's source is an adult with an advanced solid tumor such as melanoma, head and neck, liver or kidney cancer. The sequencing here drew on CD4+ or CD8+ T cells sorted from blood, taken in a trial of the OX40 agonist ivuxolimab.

The nucleotide sequence is given as TGTGCCAGCAGCTTAGGGACAGGGTTAACGGGAGAGCAGTACTTC. Its protein reads: CASSLGTGLTGEQYF. Recombination joined TRBV7-6 with TRBJ2-7; TRBD1 lines up with 8 middle nucleotides. From the cysteine up to the phenylalanine, the CDR3 has a length of 15 residues. The read is trimmed to its CDR3 DNA, 45 bases read in frame from base 1. After removal of 1 base from V and 7 bases from J, the junction retains 9 bases not matched to a gene. Based on the germline V gene, the CDR1 and CDR2 sequences are SGHVS and FNYEAQ.